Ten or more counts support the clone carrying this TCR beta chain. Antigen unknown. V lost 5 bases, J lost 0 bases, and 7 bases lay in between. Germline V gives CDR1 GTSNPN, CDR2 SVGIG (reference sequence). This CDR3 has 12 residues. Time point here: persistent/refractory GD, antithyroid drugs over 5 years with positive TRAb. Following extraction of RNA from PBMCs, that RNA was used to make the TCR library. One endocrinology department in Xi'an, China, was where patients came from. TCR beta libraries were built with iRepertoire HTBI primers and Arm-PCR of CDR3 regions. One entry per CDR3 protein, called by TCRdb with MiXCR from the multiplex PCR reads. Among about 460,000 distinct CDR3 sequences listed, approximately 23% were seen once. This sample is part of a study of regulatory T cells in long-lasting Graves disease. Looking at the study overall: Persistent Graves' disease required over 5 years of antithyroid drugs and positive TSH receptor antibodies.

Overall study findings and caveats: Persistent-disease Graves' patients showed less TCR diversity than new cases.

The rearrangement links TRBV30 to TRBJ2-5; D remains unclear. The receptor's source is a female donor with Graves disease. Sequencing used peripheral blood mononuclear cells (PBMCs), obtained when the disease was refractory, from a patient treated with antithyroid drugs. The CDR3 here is CAWERYQETQYF. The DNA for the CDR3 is TGTGCCTGGGAGCGCTACCAAGAGACCCAGTACTTC.